A selection of T cell receptor beta chains follows, all from one sample in a study of T cell repertoires in cytomegalovirus infection. These receptors have no known antigen. TCRdb reprocessed the reads with MiXCR, giving one entry per CDR3 protein. Of around 900,000 distinct CDR3 sequences in the sample, roughly 30% were seen once. Here the sequenced sample was cultured CD8+ T cells from PBMCs, taken from culture after CMV antigen stimulation. The receptor set was obtained from a human donor in good health (CMV status not recorded). Some clones in this sample may be carry-over from other donors' samples. CDR3s include the opening cysteine and the closing phenylalanine or tryptophan. The D gene is left open where the match is weak. Clone sizes are given selectively: once, few, many, or a class where the clone is expanded.

TRBV6-8	TRBD2	TRBJ2-1	NA	CASSYWGGNNEQFF	TGTGCCAGCAGTTACTGGGGGGGGAACAATGAGCAGTTCTTC
TRBV19	NA	TRBJ2-1	few	CASSNGANEQFF	TGTGCCAGTAGTAACGGGGCCAATGAGCAGTTCTTC
TRBV7-6	TRBD2	TRBJ2-4	NA	CASSPTGTSKKNIQYF	TGTGCCAGCAGCCCTACCGGGACTAGCAAAAAAAACATTCAGTACTTC
TRBV7-9	TRBD1	TRBJ1-4	few	CASSLMGQSEKLFF	TGTGCCAGCAGCTTAATGGGACAGAGCGAAAAACTGTTTTTT
TRBV24-1	TRBD1	TRBJ2-1	few	CATSDPDRGQAEQFF	TGTGCCACCAGTGACCCTGACAGGGGGCAGGCTGAGCAGTTCTTC
TRBV7-6	NA	TRBJ2-5	many	CASSSSGLVGGRETQYF	TGTGCCAGCAGCTCCTCCGGGCTAGTGGGGGGAAGAGAGACCCAGTACTTC
TRBV6-1	TRBD1	TRBJ1-5	NA	CATSPGQGTNQPQHF	TGTGCCACCTCTCCGGGACAGGGTACCAATCAGCCCCAGCATTTT
TRBV7-6	NA	TRBJ1-3	NA	CASSYVHGGAGNTIYF	TGTGCCAGCAGCTACGTACACGGGGGAGCTGGAAACACCATATATTTT
TRBV5-1	NA	TRBJ2-1	NA	CASSLDEGGEFF	TGCGCCAGCAGCTTGGATGAGGGGGGAGAATTCTTC
TRBV2	NA	TRBJ2-7	few	CASSEGTGNSYEQYF	TGTGCCAGCAGTGAAGGAACAGGCAACTCCTACGAGCAGTACTTC
TRBV10-3	TRBD1	TRBJ2-5	NA	CAISEPGQGARETQYF	TGTGCCATCAGTGAGCCTGGACAGGGGGCAAGAGAGACCCAGTACTTC
TRBV19	NA	TRBJ1-2	NA	CASSMGFDVTYRSYGYTF	TGTGCCAGTAGTATGGGGTTTGACGTCACCTACCGGTCCTATGGCTACACCTTC
TRBV6-2/TRBV6-3	NA	TRBJ2-3	NA	CASSYLGPQISTDTQYF	TGTGCCAGCAGTTACTTGGGGCCACAAATTAGCACAGATACGCAGTATTTT
TRBV5-4	NA	TRBJ1-6	NA	CASSPTAGSNSPLHF	TGTGCCAGCAGCCCAACCGCAGGGAGTAATTCACCCCTCCACTTT
TRBV6-6	TRBD1	TRBJ1-2	few	CASSYSSMDRGSGYTF	TGTGCCAGCAGTTACTCATCCATGGACAGGGGCTCTGGCTACACCTTC
TRBV5-1	TRBD2	TRBJ2-1	NA	CASLPGLAGDSSYNEQFF	TGCGCCAGCCTGCCGGGACTAGCGGGCGACAGCTCCTACAATGAGCAGTTCTTC
TRBV29-1	TRBD2	TRBJ2-2	few	CSVAGEGGELFF	TGCAGCGTTGCCGGGGAGGGCGGGGAGCTGTTTTTT
TRBV12-3/TRBV12-4	TRBD2	TRBJ2-3	NA	CASSLTSPGTDTQYF	TGTGCCAGCAGCTTGACTAGCCCTGGCACAGATACGCAGTATTTT
TRBV7-9	NA	TRBJ2-2	NA	CASSSPGTGELFF	TGTGCCAGCAGCTCTCCGGGCACCGGGGAGCTGTTTTTT
TRBV12-3/TRBV12-4	NA	TRBJ2-3	few	CASTPGPGKSTDTQYF	TGTGCCAGCACCCCGGGCCCGGGAAAGAGCACAGATACGCAGTATTTT
TRBV7-6	NA	TRBJ2-2	NA	CASSLRADTGELFF	TGTGCCAGCAGTTTACGGGCGGACACCGGGGAGCTGTTTTTT
TRBV29-1	NA	TRBJ1-1	NA	CSAPGGDTEAFF	TGCAGCGCACCTGGAGGGGACACTGAAGCTTTCTTT
TRBV12-3/TRBV12-4	NA	TRBJ2-7	NA	CASSFSANEQYF	TGTGCCAGCAGTTTTAGTGCGAACGAGCAGTACTTC
TRBV4-2	NA	TRBJ1-2	NA	CASSQNRVPNYGYTF	TGTGCCAGCAGCCAAAACAGGGTGCCAAACTATGGCTACACCTTC
TRBV4-1	NA	TRBJ1-1	NA	CASSQDIRNTEAFF	TGCGCCAGCAGCCAAGATATACGGAACACTGAAGCTTTCTTT
TRBV12-3/TRBV12-4	TRBD2	TRBJ2-1	few	CASSPTSGGLKNEQFF	TGTGCCAGCAGTCCGACTAGCGGGGGGCTAAAGAATGAGCAGTTCTTC
TRBV6-5	NA	TRBJ1-5	NA	CASSDRYWGRSNQPQHF	TGTGCCAGCAGTGACCGTTATTGGGGCCGAAGCAATCAGCCCCAGCATTTT
TRBV19	NA	TRBJ1-4	NA	CASRTRASNEKLFF	TGTGCCAGTAGGACCAGAGCCTCTAATGAAAAACTGTTTTTT
TRBV19	TRBD2	TRBJ2-1	many	CASSISSGQYNEQFF	TGTGCCAGTAGTATAAGTAGCGGGCAATACAATGAGCAGTTCTTC
TRBV2	NA	TRBJ2-1	many	CASSGTFNEQFF	TGTGCCAGCAGTGGAACCTTCAATGAGCAGTTCTTC